A selection of T cell receptor beta chains follows, all from one sample in a study of shared T cell receptors in the human thymus. Only in-frame clones appear in the TCRdb table, and some are missing; sequencing was by immunoSEQ multiplex PCR. The sample consists of about 660,000 clones, roughly 88% of them appearing once. These data are also associated with another study on human thymus T cells.

The sequencing input was thymocytes. The receptors derive from a boy in the first two years of life with a congenital heart defect. Each CDR3 is given with its conserved first and last residue. A D gene is named only where the DNA matches it firmly. A row's size may be missing; if present it is once, few, many or a size class.

v_call: TRBV29-1
d_call: TRBD1
clone_size: once
j_call: TRBJ2-5
cdr3_nt: TGCAGCATTACGGGACAGGCACAAGAGACCCAGTACTTC
cdr3_aa: CSITGQAQETQYF

v_call: TRBV2
d_call: .
clone_size: .
j_call: TRBJ2-7
cdr3_nt: TGTGCCAGCAGTGAAACAGTAACAGGAACCTACGAGCAGTACTTC
cdr3_aa: CASSETVTGTYEQYF

v_call: TRBV7-9
d_call: TRBD2
clone_size: .
j_call: TRBJ2-1
cdr3_nt: TGTGCCAGCAGCCCCCGGACTAGCGACAATGAGCAGTTCTTC
cdr3_aa: CASSPRTSDNEQFF

v_call: TRBV15
d_call: .
clone_size: .
j_call: TRBJ2-1
cdr3_nt: TGTGCCACCACTACGACGTATTCGTCGGCGAGGAATGAGCAGTTCTTC
cdr3_aa: CATTTTYSSARNEQFF

v_call: TRBV4-2
d_call: .
clone_size: .
j_call: TRBJ2-7
cdr3_nt: TGTGCCAGCAGCCAAGTTTCGAGCAGGCCTTCCTACGAGCAGTACTTC
cdr3_aa: CASSQVSSRPSYEQYF

v_call: TRBV27
d_call: .
clone_size: .
j_call: TRBJ2-3
cdr3_nt: TGTGCCAGCGGCTGGCGGGACTCAGAGGATACGCAGTATTTT
cdr3_aa: CASGWRDSEDTQYF

v_call: TRBV7-2
d_call: .
clone_size: .
j_call: TRBJ1-1
cdr3_nt: TGTGCCAGCAGCCACCGAACAGGGCTGAACACTGAAGCTTTCTTT
cdr3_aa: CASSHRTGLNTEAFF

v_call: TRBV19
d_call: TRBD1
clone_size: .
j_call: TRBJ1-1
cdr3_nt: TGTGCCAGTAGTTTTCCGGACAGGAGGGGCACTGAAGCTTTCTTT
cdr3_aa: CASSFPDRRGTEAFF

v_call: TRBV5-1
d_call: TRBD2
clone_size: .
j_call: TRBJ2-1
cdr3_nt: TGCGCCAGCGGTTTTGGACTAGCGGGAGGAAATGAGCAGTTCTTC
cdr3_aa: CASGFGLAGGNEQFF

v_call: TRBV6-1
d_call: TRBD2
clone_size: .
j_call: TRBJ2-1
cdr3_nt: TGTGCCAGCAGTCCGCGGGAGGGGGCAGGGTATGAGCAGTTCTTC
cdr3_aa: CASSPREGAGYEQFF

v_call: TRBV5-4
d_call: .
clone_size: .
j_call: TRBJ2-5
cdr3_nt: TGTGCCAGCAGCTTGAACCAGGGAAAGACCCAGTACTTC
cdr3_aa: CASSLNQGKTQYF

v_call: TRBV4-2
d_call: .
clone_size: .
j_call: TRBJ2-7
cdr3_nt: TGTGCCAGCAGTCTCCGGGACTCCCTCGGGGAGTACGAGCAGTACTTC
cdr3_aa: CASSLRDSLGEYEQYF

v_call: TRBV4-3
d_call: .
clone_size: .
j_call: TRBJ2-7
cdr3_nt: TGCGCCAGCAGCCAAGATCATCCGAAGGGGGGGGGTTCCTACGAGCAGTACTTC
cdr3_aa: CASSQDHPKGGGSYEQYF

v_call: TRBV4-2
d_call: TRBD1
clone_size: .
j_call: TRBJ1-2
cdr3_nt: TGTGCCAGCAGCCAAGGAGACAGGGGGCCATATGGCTACACCTTC
cdr3_aa: CASSQGDRGPYGYTF

v_call: TRBV4-3
d_call: TRBD1
clone_size: .
j_call: TRBJ2-3
cdr3_nt: TGCGCCAGCAGCCTCCGGGTAGACAGGGGGCGCACAGATACGCAGTATTTT
cdr3_aa: CASSLRVDRGRTDTQYF

v_call: TRBV7-6
d_call: TRBD2
clone_size: once
j_call: TRBJ2-3
cdr3_nt: TGTGCCAGCACACTCCGAGCGGGGGGAGGGGTGTCTAGCACAGATACGCAGTATTTT
cdr3_aa: CASTLRAGGGVSSTDTQYF

v_call: TRBV13
d_call: TRBD1
clone_size: .
j_call: TRBJ1-1
cdr3_nt: TGTGCCAGCAGCTTAGATCGACAGGGAATGAACACTGAAGCTTTCTTT
cdr3_aa: CASSLDRQGMNTEAFF

v_call: TRBV4-1
d_call: TRBD2
clone_size: .
j_call: TRBJ2-5
cdr3_nt: TGCGCCAGCAGTCAAAATCGACTAGCGGTCTTACAAGAGACCCAGTACTTC
cdr3_aa: CASSQNRLAVLQETQYF

v_call: TRBV5-1
d_call: TRBD2
clone_size: .
j_call: TRBJ2-1
cdr3_nt: TGCGCCAGCAGGCCCGGGACTAGCGGGAGGCCCTTGAGGGAGCAGTTCTTC
cdr3_aa: CASRPGTSGRPLREQFF

v_call: TRBV28
d_call: TRBD2
clone_size: .
j_call: TRBJ2-2
cdr3_nt: TGTGCCAGCAGTCAACCCGGGAGGGGGTCCACCGGGGAGCTGTTTTTT
cdr3_aa: CASSQPGRGSTGELFF

v_call: TRBV5-4
d_call: .
clone_size: .
j_call: TRBJ2-5
cdr3_nt: TGTGCCAGCAGCTTGGCCTTAACGGTTCAAGAGACCCAGTACTTC
cdr3_aa: CASSLALTVQETQYF

v_call: TRBV5-1
d_call: TRBD2
clone_size: .
j_call: TRBJ2-3
cdr3_nt: TGCGCCAGCAGCTTGGAGGCTAGCGGGAGGCGCACAGATACGCAGTATTTT
cdr3_aa: CASSLEASGRRTDTQYF

v_call: TRBV28
d_call: TRBD1
clone_size: .
j_call: TRBJ1-5
cdr3_nt: TGTGCCAGCAGTCATATGGAGGACAGGGTCTTGGATCAGCCCCAGCATTTT
cdr3_aa: CASSHMEDRVLDQPQHF

v_call: TRBV27
d_call: TRBD1
clone_size: .
j_call: TRBJ1-3
cdr3_nt: TGTGCCAGCCGACAGGGGGCGGCCGGAAACACCATATATTTT
cdr3_aa: CASRQGAAGNTIYF

v_call: TRBV27
d_call: .
clone_size: .
j_call: TRBJ2-7
cdr3_nt: TGTGCCAGCAGCGACGGCGGGTCCTCCTACGAGCAGTACTTC
cdr3_aa: CASSDGGSSYEQYF

v_call: TRBV11-3
d_call: TRBD2
clone_size: once
j_call: TRBJ2-1
cdr3_nt: TGTGCCAGCAGCTTTGCGGGACTAGCGCAATACAATGAGCAGTTCTTC
cdr3_aa: CASSFAGLAQYNEQFF

v_call: TRBV28
d_call: .
clone_size: .
j_call: TRBJ2-5
cdr3_nt: TGTGCCAGCAGTTTTTCCGAGGGAAGATTGGGGAAGACCCAGTACTTC
cdr3_aa: CASSFSEGRLGKTQYF

v_call: TRBV4-3
d_call: TRBD2
clone_size: .
j_call: TRBJ2-1
cdr3_nt: TGCGCCAGCAGCCAAGATAGAACTAGCGGAATATCCAGCTACAATGAGCAGTTCTTC
cdr3_aa: CASSQDRTSGISSYNEQFF

v_call: TRBV4-1
d_call: .
clone_size: .
j_call: TRBJ2-7
cdr3_nt: TGCGCCAGCAGCCAAGTGTCAGGGGAGTCCTACGAGCAGTACTTC
cdr3_aa: CASSQVSGESYEQYF

v_call: TRBV4-1
d_call: .
clone_size: .
j_call: TRBJ2-7
cdr3_nt: TGCGCCAGCAGCCAAGATAGGACTTGGGCCTACGAGCAGTACTTC
cdr3_aa: CASSQDRTWAYEQYF

v_call: TRBV4-3
d_call: .
clone_size: .
j_call: TRBJ2-1
cdr3_nt: TGCGCCAGCAGCGAAGGGGGATTGGGGGCCAGGGAGCAGTTCTTC
cdr3_aa: CASSEGGLGAREQFF

v_call: TRBV7-2
d_call: TRBD1
clone_size: .
j_call: TRBJ2-5
cdr3_nt: TGTGCCAGCAACACAGGGGGAAAGTGGTGGGAGACCCAGTACTTC
cdr3_aa: CASNTGGKWWETQYF

v_call: TRBV5-4
d_call: .
clone_size: .
j_call: TRBJ2-5
cdr3_nt: TGTGCCAGCAGTTATCTCGGTGGGACCCAGTACTTC
cdr3_aa: CASSYLGGTQYF

v_call: TRBV5-6
d_call: TRBD1
clone_size: once
j_call: TRBJ2-1
cdr3_nt: TGTGCCAGCAGCGCGAGTCAACAGGGGGCTAGATCGAATGAGCAGTTCTTC
cdr3_aa: CASSASQQGARSNEQFF

v_call: TRBV5-1
d_call: TRBD1
clone_size: .
j_call: TRBJ2-2
cdr3_nt: TGCGCCAGCAGCCAGGGGGCATGGAACACCGGGGAGCTGTTTTTT
cdr3_aa: CASSQGAWNTGELFF

v_call: TRBV11-2
d_call: .
clone_size: once
j_call: TRBJ1-1
cdr3_nt: TGTGCCAGCAGCTTGCCAGAGAACACTGAAGCTTTCTTT
cdr3_aa: CASSLPENTEAFF